Sequencing of this T cell receptor (beta chain) was carried out in a study of blood T cell repertoires in COVID-19. With 5 bases clipped from V and 4 bases from J, the junction kept 5 bases outside the gene matches. This CDR3 region has 13 residues. The germline CDR1 and CDR2 sequences are SEHNR and FQNEAQ (reference sequence). The data were produced by immunoSEQ multiplex PCR, yet TCRdb's version contains in-frame clones alone and is incomplete. This sample yields a few hundred thousand clones, of which over 75% are seen a single time; about 3% belongs to the top ten. The cohort comprised adults aged roughly 18 to 95 years residing in under 25 US areas.

The clonotype was recovered from a woman aged 25-40 years who had recovered from COVID-19. This sequence joins TRBV7-9 and TRBJ2-7, with 7 bases that match TRBD2. Sequences were obtained from PBMCs or T cells enriched from blood (not recorded which). CDR3 sequence reads: CASSPGLGYEQYF. The CDR3, as DNA: TGTGCCAGCAGCCCCGGACTAGGTTACGAGCAGTACTTC.